This T cell receptor (beta chain) was sequenced for a study of T cell responses to AZD1222 COVID-19 vaccine. Data came from immunoSEQ multiplex PCR; TCRdb stores just in-frame clones and leaves some out. The profile shows around 130,000 clones, approximately 86% of them singletons. This CDR3 has 15 amino acids. Germline-derived CDR1 and CDR2 are SGHVS and FQNEAQ. A word on this clone: As yet, its antigen is unknown. A read error may produce the germline difference seen at one junction end.

Investigators merged groups given second doses at roughly 4 or roughly 12 weeks. Overall study findings and caveats: Reportedly, close to half of spike-specific TCRs are directed against unmutated variant regions. Clonal diversity was possibly underestimated; the donors were predominantly white British and more often female.

The sequence derives from an adult who received the AZD1222 COVID-19 vaccine. The sample consisted of peripheral blood, taken 28 days after the second AZD1222 dose. This chain connects TRBV7-8 to TRBJ2-4, with D possibly being TRBD1 (5 bases). The CDR3 nucleotides are TGTGCCAGCAGCTTAAGGGGTGGCCAGGGCATCATTCTGTACTTC. It specifies CASSLRGGQGIILYF.